These 30 T cell receptor beta chains originate from one sample sequenced in a study of early T cells in non-severe SARS-CoV-2 infection. TCRdb used MiXCR to reprocess the 5' RACE reads, holding one entry per CDR3 protein. This sample has around 60,000 distinct CDR3 sequences; 12% occur once, and the top ten carry more than 8.5%. The sample consisted of whole blood. These TCRs come from an adult who was a healthcare worker with PCR-confirmed SARS-CoV-2 infection or an uninfected control (not recorded which).

This clonotype was counted ten times or more. The rearrangement uses TRBV9 and TRBJ2-3; 9 bases are a match to TRBD2. From germline, CDR1 is SGDLS and CDR2 YYNGEE. With V trimmed by 0 bases and J by 5 bases, 7 bases remained unmatched. The CDR3 loop spans 16 amino acids. The CDR3 sequence: CASSVVPSGVQDTQYF. The CDR3 nucleotides read TGTGCCAGCAGCGTAGTTCCTAGCGGGGTTCAAGATACGCAGTATTTT.

This clonotype has just a few counts. V is TRBV19 and J is TRBJ1-2, with no clear D. V was cut by 5 bases and J by 4 bases, with 20 bases left in between. The germline gives CDR1 LNHDA, CDR2 SQIVND (reference sequence). The CDR3 has 16 amino acids. The CDR3 DNA sequence: TGTGCCAGTAGTCCGACGTTGGGCGCCGAGGGCTATGGCTACACCTTC. This gives the protein CASSPTLGAEGYGYTF.

This clonotype has just a few counts. The chain recombines TRBV4-2 with TRBJ2-3; 11 nucleotides agree with TRBD2. Germline values: CDR1 LGHNA, CDR2 YNFKEQ. The junction had 5 bases not matched to a gene; V was cut back by 3 bases and J by 3 bases. There are 16 residues in the CDR3. CDR3 nucleotide sequence: TGTGCCAGCAGCCAGTTAGCGGGGGGGCAAACAGATACGCAGTATTTT. This encodes CASSQLAGGQTDTQYF.

This clonotype showed up just a few times. The chain carries TRBV5-1 and TRBJ2-3; D is possibly TRBD2 (6 bases). V gave up 1 base and J gave up 3 bases, with 9 bases separating them. Per the germline V gene, CDR1 is SGHRS and CDR2 is YFSETQ. The CDR3 consists of 14 residues. The CDR3 DNA sequence: TGCGCCAGCAGCTTGCTTAGCGGAACAGATACGCAGTATTTT. Its translation: CASSLLSGTDTQYF. The complete variable domain, with remaining parts taken from reference TRBV5-1 and TRBJ2-3, reads KAGVTQTPRYLIKTRGQQVTLSCSPISGHRSVSWYQQTPGQGLQFLFEYFSETQRNKGNFPGRFSGRQFSNSRSEMNVSTLELGDSALYLCASSLLSGTDTQYFGPGTRLTVL.

This clonotype was observed many times. The chain carries TRBV7-2 and TRBJ2-1; D unresolved. Germline values: CDR1 SGHTA, CDR2 FQGNSA. Trimming took off 1 base at V and 7 bases at J, with 11 bases between the two ends. The CDR3 contains 14 residues. CDR3 loop: CASSLVGTINEQFF. The CDR3 nucleotides read TGTGCCAGCAGCTTAGTAGGAACCATAAATGAGCAGTTCTTC.

The genes are TRBV3-1 and TRBJ1-1; D remains ambiguous. This CDR3 region has 15 residues. With 0 bases removed from V and 5 bases from J, the gap between germline ends came to 13 bases. The germline gives CDR1 LGHDT, CDR2 YNNKEL (reference sequence). The chain's CDR3 is CASSQDEIPKTEAFF. The CDR3 nucleotides are TGTGCCAGCAGCCAAGATGAGATCCCGAAAACTGAAGCTTTCTTT.

This sequence joins TRBV29-1 and TRBJ2-7; D not resolved. V lost 3 bases, J lost 2 bases, and 8 bases lay in between. CDR3 length: 12 amino acids. Per the germline V gene, CDR1 is SQVTM and CDR2 is ANQGSEA. In nucleotides, the CDR3 is TGCAGCGTTGAGGCCGATACCTACGAGCAGTACTTC. Its protein is CSVEADTYEQYF.

This chain uses TRBV28 with TRBJ2-7, with D uncertain. Germline V lookup: CDR1 MDHEN, CDR2 SYDVKM. Trimming took 2 bases from V and 5 from J, leaving 10 bases between them. The CDR3 sequence is 13 residues long. As DNA, the CDR3 is TGTGCCAGCAGTTTAGGGCTCGAGCACGAGCAGTACTTC. This translates into CASSLGLEHEQYF. The full variable domain, completed using reference TRBV28 and TRBJ2-7, is DVKVTQSSRYLVKRTGEKVFLECVQDMDHENMFWYRQDPGLGLRLIYFSYDVKMKEKGDIPEGYSVSREKKERFSLILESASTNQTSMYLCASSLGLEHEQYFGPGTRLTVT.

V is TRBV10-3 and J is TRBJ2-1, with 9 bases that match TRBD2. Looked up from germline, CDR1 is ENHRY and CDR2 is SYGVKD. The ends lost 6 bases at V and 8 bases at J; junction bases unmatched: 11. The CDR3 consists of 15 residues. Here the CDR3 reads CAISARTSVLDEQFF. The CDR3 nucleotides read TGTGCCATCAGCGCCCGGACTAGCGTGCTGGATGAGCAGTTCTTC.

This clonotype was seen ten or more times. The rearrangement links TRBV6-6 to TRBJ2-1, with D maybe TRBD1 (6 bases). Germline V gene data show CDR1 as MNHNY and CDR2 as SVGAGI (reference sequence). CDR3 length: 17 residues. Trimming took off 6 bases at V and 1 base at J, with 19 bases between the two ends. This CDR3 reads CASSDRTSRRSYNEQFF. The CDR3 region has the DNA TGTGCCAGCAGCGACAGGACATCCAGGAGATCCTACAATGAGCAGTTCTTC.

This clonotype was picked up many times. The rearrangement joins TRBV6-5 to TRBJ2-5; 8 bases fit TRBD1. The CDR3 extends over 14 amino acids. Germline CDR1 reads MNHEY; CDR2 reads SVGAGI. V dropped 6 bases and J dropped 5; count of bases not matched to a gene: 8. CDR3 sequence reads: CASSLRDRFETQYF. The CDR3 region has the DNA TGTGCCAGCAGCCTCCGGGACAGGTTCGAGACCCAGTACTTC.

The V gene is TRBV28, the J gene TRBJ2-7, with TRBD1 matching 8 bases. Germline-derived CDR1 and CDR2 are MDHEN and SYDVKM. This CDR3 spans 14 amino acids. J gave up 7 bases and V 7 bases, and 12 bases lay outside the gene matches. The CDR3 region has the DNA TGTGCCAGCACCCTTTCCCAGGGGGCTGGGGAGCAGTACTTC. As protein: CASTLSQGAGEQYF.

In this sample, this clonotype turned up a few times. J is TRBJ2-5 and V is TRBV28; 9 bases line up with TRBD1. This CDR3 is built from 17 residues. The V segment lost 7 bases and the J segment 2 bases; nucleotides outside the gene matches: 14. Germline V gene sequence: CDR1 MDHEN, CDR2 SYDVKM. This CDR3 is CASKTPLGTGLQETQYF. CDR3 sequence (DNA): TGTGCCAGCAAGACCCCGCTCGGGACAGGGCTTCAAGAGACCCAGTACTTC.

Of note for this clonotype: One base away lies a much larger clone, so this may be a sequencing read error. The conserved phenylalanine or tryptophan is not found at the CDR3 terminus, so this likely reflects a read error. V gene TRBV28 combines with J gene TRBJ1-4; D not resolved. The ends were cut back, 5 bases at V and 0 bases at J, with 10 bases in the middle. Germline assignment: CDR1 MDHEN and CDR2 SYDVKM. The CDR3 has 15 residues. The CDR3 reads CASSAHPATNEKLFS. The CDR3 DNA sequence: TGTGCCAGCAGTGCCCATCCTGCAACTAATGAAAAACTGTTTTCT.

This clonotype was seen many times. The chain employs TRBV6-1 and TRBJ2-5, with 10 nucleotides matching TRBD2. The CDR3 is 15 amino acids. The V gene end was trimmed by 4 bases and the J gene end by 4 bases; junction bases not matched to a gene: 6. Germline assignment: CDR1 MNHNS and CDR2 SASEGT. As DNA, the CDR3 is TGTGCCAGCAGTGGCCTAGCGGGAGAGCGAGAGACCCAGTACTTC. This codes for CASSGLAGERETQYF.

V usage is TRBV9 and J usage is TRBJ2-1; unclear D gene. The V gene lost 7 bases and the J gene lost 1 base, with 12 bases spanning the gap. Germline lookup yields CDR1 SGDLS and CDR2 YYNGEE. There are 14 residues in the CDR3. The CDR3 protein is CASAPQVSYNEQFF. CDR3 nucleotides: TGTGCCAGCGCGCCTCAGGTTTCCTACAATGAGCAGTTCTTC. The variable domain in full, with the rest retrieved from reference TRBV9 and TRBJ2-1, is DSGVTQTPKHLITATGQRVTLRCSPRSGDLSVYWYQQSLDQGLQFLIQYYNGEERAKGNILERFSAQQFPDLHSELNLSSLELGDSALYFCASAPQVSYNEQFFGPGTRLTVL.

The rearrangement uses TRBV4-1 and TRBJ1-2, with D possibly TRBD1 on 5 matching bases. Trimming pared 1 base from V and 7 bases from J, leaving 13 bases between. From germline, CDR1 is MGHRA and CDR2 YSYEKL. The CDR3 totals 14 residues. The CDR3 DNA reads TGCGCCAGCAGCCAAGTTCAGGGAGAGGTTGGCTACACCTTC. It yields the protein CASSQVQGEVGYTF.

Only a few counts were recorded for this clonotype. The chain couples TRBV29-1 to TRBJ2-1; 7 positions match TRBD2. The junction had 7 bases not matched to a gene; V was cut back by 7 bases and J by 7 bases. From germline, CDR1 is SQVTM and CDR2 ANQGSEA. The CDR3 has 12 amino acids. CDR3 DNA: TGCAGCGCGCGGGAGTTCGGGAATGAGCAGTTCTTC. Translated: CSAREFGNEQFF.

There are many counts of this clonotype. The V gene is TRBV27, the J gene TRBJ1-1; D is unresolved. Trimming pared 8 bases from V and 3 bases from J, leaving 16 bases between. Germline CDR1 MNHEY, CDR2 SMNVEV (reference sequence). CDR3 size: 14 residues. The CDR3 is CASRSLLGDTEAFF. In nucleotides, the CDR3 is TGTGCCAGCCGAAGCCTACTCGGGGACACTGAAGCTTTCTTT.

J is TRBJ2-3 and V is TRBV9; 12 nucleotides align to TRBD2. Per the germline V gene, CDR1 is SGDLS and CDR2 is YYNGEE. V gave up 4 bases and J gave up 3 bases; unmatched junction bases: 12. This CDR3 is built from 18 residues. Here the CDR3 reads CASSRLMTSGSATDTQYF. The DNA of the CDR3 is TGTGCCAGCAGCCGCCTGATGACTAGCGGGAGTGCGACAGATACGCAGTATTTT. The variable domain in full, with the rest retrieved from reference TRBV9 and TRBJ2-3, is DSGVTQTPKHLITATGQRVTLRCSPRSGDLSVYWYQQSLDQGLQFLIQYYNGEERAKGNILERFSAQQFPDLHSELNLSSLELGDSALYFCASSRLMTSGSATDTQYFGPGTRLTVL.

This chain joins TRBV6-5 and TRBJ2-2; 8 bases line up with TRBD1. V shed 6 bases and J 0 bases; nucleotides not matched to a gene: 6. Germline V lookup: CDR1 MNHEY, CDR2 SVGAGI. This CDR3 is 16 amino acids long. DNA of the CDR3: TGTGCCAGCAGGGGGACAGGCCCGTCGAACACCGGGGAGCTGTTTTTT. Its protein product is CASRGTGPSNTGELFF.

This clonotype came up a few times. The gene calls are TRBV28 and TRBJ2-3; 11 bases align to TRBD2. Germline V CDR1 and CDR2: MDHEN, SYDVKM. V lost 1 base to trimming and J lost 0 bases; unmatched junction nucleotides: 0. This CDR3 contains 16 residues. In DNA form, the CDR3 reads TGTGCCAGCAGTTTATTAGCGGGGGGGAGCACAGATACGCAGTATTTT. Translated: CASSLLAGGSTDTQYF.

This clonotype was seen ten or more times. The chain is built from TRBV19 and TRBJ2-7; the D is unclear. There are 11 residues in the CDR3. Germline lookup yields CDR1 LNHDA and CDR2 SQIVND (reference sequence). Deletions cut 8 bases from V and 1 base from J, with 6 bases between. CDR3 coding DNA: TGTGCCAGTGGAGATTCCTACGAGCAGTACTTC. As protein: CASGDSYEQYF.

In this sample, this clonotype turned up a few times. The chain recombines TRBV29-1 with TRBJ2-4; 7 positions agree with TRBD1. The CDR3 has 12 residues. CDR1 and CDR2 (germline): SQVTM, ANQGSEA. V lost 7 bases to trimming and J lost 7 bases; unmatched junction nucleotides: 7. The CDR3 coding sequence is TGCAGCGGACAGGGTGTCTCGAACATTCAGTACTTC. This gives the protein CSGQGVSNIQYF.

This clonotype has a handful of counts. The chain is built from TRBV9 and TRBJ2-3; a weak D match, TRBD1 (5 bases). Germline V lookup: CDR1 SGDLS, CDR2 YYNGEE. This CDR3 is built from 15 residues. The ends were cut back, 0 bases at V and 0 bases at J, with 8 bases in the middle. CDR3 DNA: TGTGCCAGCAGCGTAGGGACAACTAGCACAGATACGCAGTATTTT. This gives the protein CASSVGTTSTDTQYF. Looking up the rest from reference TRBV9 and TRBJ2-3 gives the full variable domain: DSGVTQTPKHLITATGQRVTLRCSPRSGDLSVYWYQQSLDQGLQFLIQYYNGEERAKGNILERFSAQQFPDLHSELNLSSLELGDSALYFCASSVGTTSTDTQYFGPGTRLTVL.

The chain is built from TRBV18 and TRBJ1-1; possibly TRBD1 for D (5 bases). There are 15 residues in the CDR3. The V end was cut by 3 bases, the J end by 1 base, with 12 bases between. Germline CDR1 and CDR2: KGHSH and LQKENI. The CDR3 bases are TGTGCCAGCTCACCCTCCGGGACGGCGAACACTGAAGCTTTCTTT. Its translation: CASSPSGTANTEAFF.

The table lists this clonotype with many counts. The chain is built from TRBV20-1 and TRBJ2-3; 7 nucleotides line up with TRBD1. Germline-derived CDR1 and CDR2 are DFQATT and SNEGSKA (reference sequence). Trimming removed 5 bases from V and 0 bases from J; junction bases left unmatched: 5. This CDR3 is 14 amino acids long. CDR3 sequence: CSALGQESTDTQYF. The CDR3 DNA reads as TGCAGTGCTCTCGGACAGGAGAGCACAGATACGCAGTATTTT.

The sample holds a few counts of this clonotype. The chain has TRBV12-3 or TRBV12-4 and TRBJ2-5, with 8 bases lining up with TRBD2. Trimming removed 3 bases from V and 2 bases from J; junction bases left unmatched: 8. CDR3 length: 16 amino acids. CDR3 in DNA: TGTGCCAGCAGTTTTGTAGGACTAGCAGTACAAGAGACCCAGTACTTC. Its translation: CASSFVGLAVQETQYF.

This clonotype appeared a few times. The rearrangement joins TRBV2 to TRBJ2-2, with 14 bases identical to TRBD2. The CDR3 length is 15 residues. Germline V gene lookup returns CDR1 SNHLY and CDR2 FYNNEI. V lost 8 bases and J lost 7; bases outside the gene matches: 6. DNA of the CDR3: TGTGCCAGCCGCGGACTAGCGGGGGGTTTCGGGGAGCTGTTTTTT. This sequence encodes CASRGLAGGFGELFF.

The chain couples TRBV2 to TRBJ1-2, with unresolved D. The V end was cut by 3 bases, the J end by 8 bases, with 16 bases between. The CDR3 has 14 amino acids. Germline V lookup: CDR1 SNHLY, CDR2 FYNNEI. The CDR3 sequence: CASSDGGFEKGYTF. The DNA for the CDR3 is TGTGCCAGCAGTGACGGCGGGTTTGAGAAGGGCTACACCTTC.